This T cell receptor beta chain is from a study of cytomegalovirus exposure and HLA in healthy donors. Findings of the study overall: Later, an analysis showed that TCR beta chains associated with HLA were more clonally expanded than others that were equally common.

The PCR was carried out with 60 Vbeta primers and 13 Jbeta primers. Some clones are missing from TCRdb's copy, which holds only in-frame ones; the method was immunoSEQ multiplex PCR. The data contain over 95,000 clones, around 66% of them singletons. A remark on this clone: Its antigen is undetermined. Other DNA sequences in the sample encode the same CDR3.

The clonotype originates from a young man in good health and CMV-seropositive. The sequenced sample consisted of PBMCs.

The CDR3 nucleotides are TGTGCCAGCAGTGAAGACAGGAACACTGAAGCTTTCTTT. Translation: CASSEDRNTEAFF. This chain uses TRBV2 with TRBJ1-1; no clear D. The CDR3 extends over 13 amino acids. V was shortened by 1 base and J by 1 base, with 4 bases between the two germline ends. Germline loops: CDR1 SNHLY, CDR2 FYNNEI.